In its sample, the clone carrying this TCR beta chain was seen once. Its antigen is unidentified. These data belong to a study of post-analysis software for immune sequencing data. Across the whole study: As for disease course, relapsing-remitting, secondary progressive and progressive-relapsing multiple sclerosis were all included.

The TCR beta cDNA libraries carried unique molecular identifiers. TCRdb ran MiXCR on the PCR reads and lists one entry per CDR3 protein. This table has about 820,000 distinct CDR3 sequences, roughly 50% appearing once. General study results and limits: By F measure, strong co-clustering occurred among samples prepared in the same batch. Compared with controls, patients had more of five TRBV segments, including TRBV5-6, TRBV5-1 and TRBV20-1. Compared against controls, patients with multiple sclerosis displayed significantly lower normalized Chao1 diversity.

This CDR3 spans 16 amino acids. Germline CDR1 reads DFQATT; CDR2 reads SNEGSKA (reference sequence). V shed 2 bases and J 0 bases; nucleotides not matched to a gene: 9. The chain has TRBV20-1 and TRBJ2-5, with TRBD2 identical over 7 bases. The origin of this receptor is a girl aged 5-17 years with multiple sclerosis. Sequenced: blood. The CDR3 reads CSARFTSAEYQETQYF. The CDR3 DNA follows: TGCAGTGCTAGATTCACTAGCGCCGAGTACCAAGAGACCCAGTACTTC.